Each of the 10 T cell receptor beta chains below was sequenced from the same sample in a study of blood T cells in healthy people across ages. Together with a sample-barcoded 5' primer, a J-beta primer mix was included in a second PCR lasting about 7 to 12 cycles. MiXCR was run by TCRdb on the 5' RACE reads, yielding one entry per CDR3 protein. This sample carries some 900,000 distinct CDR3 sequences, around 48% of them seen once, and the ten largest clones take around 15%. The sequenced sample consisted of blood. These receptors came from a man younger than 45 in good health.

This clonotype was seen more than once but under ten times. A clone one base away is much larger, so this may be a read error. The V gene is TRBV12-3 or TRBV12-4, the J gene TRBJ2-3; D unresolved. V was clipped by 7 bases and J by 0 bases, with 14 bases between them. The CDR3 runs to 15 residues. CDR3 region: CASKVLRTSTDTQYF. In DNA, the CDR3 is TGTGCCAGCAAGGTACTGAGAACTAGCACAGATACGCAGTATTTT.

In this sample, this clonotype turned up once. This chain joins TRBV29-1 and TRBJ2-7; 9 bases map to TRBD1. This CDR3 has 13 residues. The germline V gene encodes CDR1 SQVTM and CDR2 ANQGSEA. The V segment lost 6 bases and the J segment 4 bases; nucleotides outside the gene matches: 7. CDR3 nucleotide sequence: TGCAGCGTGAGGGGGACAGGGCGTTACGAGCAGTACTTC. Translated: CSVRGTGRYEQYF.

This clonotype was seen a handful of times. The chain recombines TRBV20-1 with TRBJ2-1; D remains ambiguous. V lost 3 bases to trimming and J lost 0 bases, with 12 bases between them. The germline V gene encodes CDR1 DFQATT and CDR2 SNEGSKA (reference sequence). This CDR3 is 15 amino acids long. The CDR3 coding sequence is TGCAGTGCTAGTGGTTCCGCGAACTCCTACAATGAGCAGTTCTTC. Its protein is CSASGSANSYNEQFF.

The chain has TRBV12-5 and TRBJ2-3; D uncertain. Germline CDR1 LGHNT, CDR2 FRNRAP. Trimming took 0 bases from V and 4 from J, leaving 5 bases between them. This CDR3 is built from 13 residues. In DNA form, the CDR3 reads TGTGCTAGTGGTTTGGTAGCCTCAGATACGCAGTATTTT. This translates into CASGLVASDTQYF.

CDR3 in DNA: TGCAGTGCTCGACACAGGGTCTCTGGAAACACCATATATTTT. As protein: CSARHRVSGNTIYF. The V and J genes are TRBV20-1 and TRBJ1-3; TRBD1 is a possible D gene (6 bases). Trimming cost V 5 bases and J 0 bases, with 11 bases left between them. CDR3 size: 14 residues. From germline, CDR1 is DFQATT and CDR2 SNEGSKA (reference sequence).

This clonotype was counted ten times or more. The J gene is TRBJ1-2, the V gene TRBV28; D unclear. Germline CDR1 is MDHEN and CDR2 is SYDVKM. Trimming cost V 6 bases and J 1 base, with 6 bases left between them. The CDR3 sequence is 12 residues long. The CDR3 coding sequence is TGTGCCAGCAGCACTCTTAACTATGGCTACACCTTC. Translation: CASSTLNYGYTF.

The V call is TRBV4-1, the J call TRBJ2-1; 8 bases align to TRBD2. This CDR3 is 16 amino acids long. Germline lookup yields CDR1 MGHRA and CDR2 YSYEKL. V trimming: 0 bases; J trimming: 5 bases; junction bases outside the gene matches: 6. For the CDR3, the DNA is TGCGCCAGCAGCCAAGATACGGGACTAGTAAACAATGAGCAGTTCTTC. This encodes CASSQDTGLVNNEQFF.

Remarks on this clonotype: The junction departs from the called germline gene at one end, perhaps through a read error. This chain joins TRBV2 and TRBJ1-2; tentatively, D is TRBD1 (5 bases). CDR1 and CDR2 from the germline V gene are SNHLY and FYNNEI. This CDR3 region has 16 residues. CDR3 nucleotide sequence: TGTGCCAGCAGTGAAGGGTCTAGCGGGGGGATCTATGACTACACCTTC. It codes for CASSEGSSGGIYDYTF.

This clonotype was counted a few times. The chain combines TRBV20-1 with TRBJ2-7, with D perhaps being TRBD1 or TRBD2 (5 bases each). Germline V gene lookup returns CDR1 DFQATT and CDR2 SNEGSKA (reference sequence). CDR3 length: 14 residues. The germline V and J ends were trimmed by 4 bases and 3 bases, with 16 bases remaining between them. CDR3 sequence: CSANPNRDDYEQYF. The CDR3 nucleotides read TGCAGTGCTAACCCCAATCGGGACGACTACGAGCAGTACTTC.

This clonotype appeared a few times. A clone one base away is much larger, so this may be a read error. The rearrangement uses TRBV16 and TRBJ2-5, with 9 nucleotides matching TRBD1. The J call is uncertain, as TRBJ2-7 better fits the DNA end. The CDR3 is 15 amino acids. In germline, CDR1 is KGHSY, CDR2 FQNENV. The CDR3 DNA sequence: TGTGCCAGCAGCCAAGTCTCCGGGACAGGGAGCGAGCAGTACTTC. Its protein product is CASSQVSGTGSEQYF.